This T cell receptor (beta chain) was observed in a study of CXCR3-negative and CXCR3-positive naive CD8 T cells. Notes on the study in general: When CXCR3-positive naive cells were set against CXCR3-negative naive cells, the former had more hydrophobic TRB CDR3s. Both of the naive subsets showed about the same high diversity, but memory CD8+ cells had much less.

The germline V gene has CDR1 DFQATT and CDR2 SNEGSKA (reference sequence). The CDR3 runs 15 residues. A remark on this clonotype: The antigen is not known.

UMI labels and 5' RACE were used to prepare the TRB cDNA libraries. Each CDR3 protein gets one entry in TCRdb, which reprocessed the 5' RACE reads and gives no DNA. The specimen's table records 80,000 to 100,000 distinct CDR3 sequences. The naive CD8+ gate required CD45RO-CCR7+CD27+CD95- phenotype. Sequenced input: naive CXCR3+ CD8+ T cells from blood. The subset was: CD45RO-CCR7+CD27+CD95- naive CD8+ T cells expressing CXCR3 (TNR3+). The chain couples TRBV20-1 to TRBJ2-2; the TRBD2 assignment by TCRdb is unverifiable without DNA. This clonotype originated in a human donor in good health. Some clones in this sample may be carry-over from other donors' samples. The CDR3 protein is CSARESGDDTGELFF.